Described below is a single TCR beta chain sequence and its context. The record originates from a study of blood T cell repertoires in COVID-19. The CDR3 contains 12 residues. Germline CDR1 is SGHTA and CDR2 is FQGNSA. Trimming pared 1 base from V and 8 bases from J, leaving 6 bases between. The Seattle site enrolled patients during active infection and followed them longitudinally. Sequencing used immunoSEQ multiplex PCR; TCRdb keeps in-frame clones, though not all of them. The table has tens of thousands of clones, about 87% seen once. Sequences were obtained from peripheral blood. The sequence was collected from a middle-aged man with COVID-19, enrolled during active disease. The chain is built from TRBV7-2 and TRBJ2-1; no definite D call. This CDR3 reads CASSLVADEQFF. The CDR3 bases are TGTGCCAGCAGCTTAGTGGCAGATGAGCAGTTCTTC.